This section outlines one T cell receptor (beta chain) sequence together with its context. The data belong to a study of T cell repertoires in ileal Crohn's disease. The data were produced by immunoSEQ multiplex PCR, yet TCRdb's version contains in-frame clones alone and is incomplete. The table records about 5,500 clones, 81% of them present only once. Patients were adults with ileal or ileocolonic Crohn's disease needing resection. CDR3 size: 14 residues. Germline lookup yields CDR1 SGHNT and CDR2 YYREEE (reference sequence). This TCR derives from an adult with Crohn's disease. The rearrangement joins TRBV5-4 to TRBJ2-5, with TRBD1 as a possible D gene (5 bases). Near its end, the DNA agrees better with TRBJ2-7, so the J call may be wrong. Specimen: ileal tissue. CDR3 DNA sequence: TGTGCCAGCAGCTTGGGACTTGACAGCTACGAGCAGTACTTC. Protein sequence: CASSLGLDSYEQYF.